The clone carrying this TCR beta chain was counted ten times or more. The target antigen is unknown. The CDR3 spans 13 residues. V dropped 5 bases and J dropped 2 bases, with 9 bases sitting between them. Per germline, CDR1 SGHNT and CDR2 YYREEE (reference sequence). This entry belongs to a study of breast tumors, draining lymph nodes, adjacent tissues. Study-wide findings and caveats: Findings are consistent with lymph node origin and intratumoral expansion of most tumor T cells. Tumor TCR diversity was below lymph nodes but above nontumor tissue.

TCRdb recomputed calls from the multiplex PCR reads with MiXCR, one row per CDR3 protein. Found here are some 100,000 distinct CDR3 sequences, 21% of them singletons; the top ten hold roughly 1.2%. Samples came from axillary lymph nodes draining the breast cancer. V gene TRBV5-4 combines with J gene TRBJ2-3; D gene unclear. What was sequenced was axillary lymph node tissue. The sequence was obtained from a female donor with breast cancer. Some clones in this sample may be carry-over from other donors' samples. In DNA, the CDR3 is TGTGCCAGCAGAGGGTCCTACACAGATACGCAGTATTTT. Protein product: CASRGSYTDTQYF.